This T cell receptor beta chain comes out of a study of T cell responses to AZD1222 COVID-19 vaccine. Study overall: Pooled together were second doses at about 4 or about 12 weeks. General study points: Clonal diversity was possibly underestimated, and white British individuals and females predominated among donors.

This clone was observed a few times. Its cognate antigen is unknown. V was cut by 4 bases and J by 2 bases, with 10 bases left in between. CDR1 SGHRS and CDR2 YFSETQ come from the germline V gene. The CDR3 loop spans 14 amino acids. The data were produced by immunoSEQ multiplex PCR, yet TCRdb's version contains in-frame clones alone and is incomplete. The table lists roughly 100,000 clones, around nine tenths of them singletons. This TCR was recovered from an adult in good health. The V and J genes are TRBV5-1 and TRBJ1-5, with D unresolved. Sequencing was performed on peripheral blood, taken on day 0 of AZD1222 vaccination. CDR3 amino acids: CASSPSGGNQPQHF. The CDR3 DNA sequence: TGCGCCAGCAGCCCCTCCGGCGGCAATCAGCCCCAGCATTTT.